This T cell receptor (beta chain) was profiled in a study of blood T cell repertoires in COVID-19. Overall study context: Samples came from the United States, Italy and Spain, spanning acute and convalescent COVID-19. Sources were T cells, B-cell-depleted T cells, or PBMCs; the material itself was cDNA or gDNA.

Sequencing was performed with immunoSEQ multiplex PCR; in TCRdb, only in-frame clones are kept and a portion is missing. The sample has a few hundred thousand clones, almost 90% seen once. V lost 7 bases and J 3 bases, leaving 28 bases between the germline ends. Germline V gene sequence: CDR1 SGHNT, CDR2 YYREEE (reference sequence). The CDR3 covers 19 residues. Enrolment of Seattle patients took place during active infection, and they were followed longitudinally. The sequence was collected from a woman in her sixties with COVID-19, enrolled during active disease. The sample comprised peripheral blood. This rearrangement joins TRBV5-4 to TRBJ1-4; the D gene is possibly TRBD1 (6 bases). As DNA, the CDR3 is TGTGCCAGCCCCACCCGGCCGTGGCCAGGGGAAGGCCCTAATGAAAAACTGTTTTTT. Translation: CASPTRPWPGEGPNEKLFF.